These 32 T cell receptor beta chains share one sample of origin, sequenced in a study of molecular identifiers for immune sequencing clone quantification. TCRdb reprocessed the PCR reads via MiXCR and lists one record per CDR3 protein. This sample has some 70,000 distinct CDR3 sequences; roughly 18% occur once, and the top ten carry approximately 1.5%. The sequenced material came from naive CD8+ T cells from blood, with Jurkat cell RNA spiked in. Sample subset: FACS-sorted CD8+CD4-CCR7+CD45RA+ naive T cells. These TCRs come from a human donor in good health. Some libraries in this study had Jurkat cell RNA spiked in.

A remark on this clonotype: This may be a read error, as it is one base from a much larger clone. The V and J genes are TRBV20-1 and TRBJ2-7; 12 bases agree with TRBD2. The V gene's germline CDR1 is DFQATT and CDR2 SNEGSKA (reference sequence). This CDR3 spans 16 amino acids. The DNA of the CDR3 is TGCAGTGCTAGCCCTAGCGGGAGGGTCTTTTCCCACGAGCAGCACTTC. It translates to CSASPSGRVFSHEQHF.

This clonotype was picked up many times. The chain has TRBV27 and TRBJ1-6; 8 nucleotides align to TRBD1. V lost 6 bases and J lost 13; bases outside the gene matches: 17. The germline gives CDR1 MNHEY, CDR2 SMNVEV (reference sequence). The CDR3 covers 16 residues. DNA for the CDR3: TGTGCCAGCAGCTACAAATATGACAGGGGAGGTTCTCCCCTCCACTTT. Its translation is CASSYKYDRGGSPLHF.

This clonotype was counted between two and nine times. The rearrangement uses TRBV18 and TRBJ2-7; D not resolved. The length of the CDR3 is 12 residues. V lost 5 bases to trimming and J lost 5 bases, with 10 bases between them. Germline V lookup: CDR1 KGHSH, CDR2 LQKENI. As DNA, the CDR3 is TGTGCCAGCTCATCTTCAACCCACGAGCAGTACTTC. It translates to CASSSSTHEQYF.

Notes on this clonotype: A much larger clone lies one base from this, so it may be a read error. This chain links TRBV5-1 with TRBJ2-7, with TRBD2 matching over 8 bases. Germline-derived CDR1 and CDR2 are SGHRS and YFSETQ. V shed 0 bases, J shed 3 bases, and the junction held 14 bases outside the gene matches. The CDR3 loop spans 18 amino acids. CDR3 sequence (DNA): TGCGCCAGCAGCTTGGCCACGTCCCGGGAGGGGAGTTTCTACGAGCAGTACTTC. This sequence encodes CASSLATSREGSFYEQYF.

This clonotype was recorded many times. The rearrangement links TRBV28 to TRBJ2-3, with 7 bases that match TRBD2. CDR1 MDHEN and CDR2 SYDVKM come from the germline V gene. CDR3 size: 10 residues. V lost 8 bases and J lost 9; bases outside the gene matches: 2. The CDR3 here is CASAGVTQYF. The CDR3 bases are TGTGCCAGCGCGGGGGTCACGCAGTATTTT.

This clonotype was picked up many times. This chain joins TRBV20-1 and TRBJ2-7, with 14 nucleotides matching TRBD2. CDR3 length equals 14 residues. V trimming: 2 bases; J trimming: 6 bases; junction bases outside the gene matches: 3. In germline, CDR1 is DFQATT, CDR2 SNEGSKA (reference sequence). The CDR3 spells CSARLGLAGAEQYF. The CDR3 nucleotides read TGCAGTGCTAGACTGGGACTAGCGGGAGCCGAGCAGTACTTC.

As for this clonotype: A read error may account for a junction end that differs from germline. This CDR3 is CASSHRTSGEGEIQYF. CDR3 in DNA: TGTGCCAGCAGCCACAGGACTAGCGGCGAGGGGGAGATCCAGTACTTC. This chain uses TRBV4-2 with TRBJ2-5, with 10 positions matching TRBD2. The CDR3 loop spans 16 amino acids. The V gene's germline CDR1 is LGHNA and CDR2 YNFKEQ.

This clonotype was picked up many times. The rearrangement links TRBV20-1 to TRBJ2-1, with D perhaps matching TRBD1 or TRBD2 (5 bases each). Germline CDR1 is DFQATT and CDR2 is SNEGSKA (reference sequence). With 4 bases removed from V and 8 bases from J, the gap between germline ends came to 27 bases. The CDR3 sequence is 17 residues long. Here the CDR3 reads CSATGYQLGEKWDEQFF. As DNA, the CDR3 is TGCAGTGCTACGGGTTATCAATTGGGGGAGAAGTGGGATGAGCAGTTCTTC.

The CDR3 DNA reads as TGCGCCAGCGGACGAGGTGTAGGAGAAACCCACGAGCAGTACTTC. Translation: CASGRGVGETHEQYF. The chain links TRBV5-1 to TRBJ2-7; unclear D gene. The CDR3 is 15 amino acids. The V gene lost 7 bases and the J gene lost 5 bases, with 22 bases spanning the gap. Germline CDR1 SGHRS, CDR2 YFSETQ.

Details on this clonotype: In this CDR3 the conserved last residue, phenylalanine or tryptophan, is missing, so a read error is likely. The genes are TRBV7-9 and TRBJ2-1; unclear D gene. Germline values: CDR1 SEHNR, CDR2 FQNEAQ (reference sequence). The CDR3 length is 13 residues. The V gene lost 6 bases and the J gene lost 4 bases, with 10 bases spanning the gap. CDR3: CASRPDGYNEQFS. In DNA form, the CDR3 reads TGTGCCAGCAGACCGGACGGATACAATGAGCAGTTCTCC.

This clonotype was seen ten or more times. The V gene is TRBV28, the J gene TRBJ2-5, with 8 bases aligning to TRBD2. The CDR3 has 15 amino acids. Per the germline V gene, CDR1 is MDHEN and CDR2 is SYDVKM. Trimming took 6 bases from V and 0 from J; bases not matched to a gene: 6. The CDR3 here is CASRRLATHQETQYF. Here the CDR3 DNA reads TGTGCCAGCAGACGACTAGCGACCCACCAAGAGACCCAGTACTTC.

The chain joins TRBV7-3 to TRBJ2-7, with 8 bases aligning to TRBD2. Per the germline V gene, CDR1 is SGHTA and CDR2 is FQGTGA. Trimming cost V 5 bases and J 3 bases; bases outside gene matches: 9. The CDR3 is 15 amino acids. CDR3 sequence (DNA): TGTGCCAGCAGCCCCAGCGGGAGCTTGATCTACGAGCAGTACTTC. Translation gives CASSPSGSLIYEQYF.

Many counts were recorded for this clonotype. This chain links TRBV7-2 with TRBJ2-2; D uncertain. The CDR3 loop spans 13 amino acids. V lost 1 base, J lost 9 bases, and 9 bases lay in between. CDR1 is SGHTA and CDR2 is FQGNSA in the germline V gene. This CDR3 is CASSLVAYRELFF. The CDR3 region has the DNA TGTGCCAGCAGCTTAGTGGCGTACCGGGAGCTGTTTTTT.

This clonotype came up many times. V gene TRBV20-1 combines with J gene TRBJ2-7; tentatively, D is TRBD1 or TRBD2 (5 bases each). The V and J ends lost 3 bases and 0 bases respectively, with 15 bases between them. CDR3 length equals 15 residues. The germline V gene has CDR1 DFQATT and CDR2 SNEGSKA (reference sequence). The CDR3 spells CSARPPGRVSYEQYF. CDR3 nucleotides: TGCAGTGCTAGGCCTCCGGGGCGGGTCTCCTACGAGCAGTACTTC.

In this sample, this clonotype turned up many times. The chain joins TRBV6-5 to TRBJ1-6; D not certain. Germline CDR1 MNHEY, CDR2 SVGAGI. The CDR3 covers 17 residues. Trimming took 0 bases from V and 0 from J, leaving 9 bases between them. In nucleotides, the CDR3 is TGTGCCAGCAGTTACTCTGTATTAATCTCCTATAATTCACCCCTCCACTTT. Translation gives CASSYSVLISYNSPLHF.

With respect to this clonotype: This clone may be a read error of a much larger clone one base away. This chain connects TRBV29-1 to TRBJ2-3; D gene uncertain. The J call may not be correct, given that the DNA end is closer to TRBJ1-5. Germline V gene sequence: CDR1 SQVTM, CDR2 ANQGSEA. The CDR3 totals 14 residues. CDR3 sequence: CSVEFLGVTDTQHF. CDR3 in DNA: TGCAGCGTCGAGTTTCTTGGGGTTACAGATACGCAGCATTTT.

This clonotype showed up many times. This chain uses TRBV10-3 with TRBJ1-3; tentatively, D is TRBD1 (5 bases). The CDR3 consists of 13 residues. From germline, CDR1 is ENHRY and CDR2 SYGVKD. With 5 bases removed from V and 3 bases from J, the gap between germline ends came to 8 bases. The CDR3 region is CAISRDYGNTIYF. The CDR3 nucleotides read TGTGCCATCAGTCGGGACTATGGAAACACCATATATTTT.

This clonotype was counted at least ten times. V usage is TRBV27 and J usage is TRBJ1-1; D is perhaps TRBD1 (6 bases). CDR3 length: 15 amino acids. Per the germline V gene, CDR1 is MNHEY and CDR2 is SMNVEV (reference sequence). V was clipped by 3 bases and J by 0 bases, with 11 bases between them. The CDR3 sequence: CASSLVGQLNTEAFF. CDR3 DNA sequence: TGTGCCAGCAGTTTGGTAGGACAGTTGAACACTGAAGCTTTCTTT.

This clonotype was counted a single time. A much larger clone lies one base from this, so it may be a read error. The chain carries TRBV20-1 and TRBJ2-3; 8 nucleotides align to TRBD1. Germline V gene data show CDR1 as DFQATT and CDR2 as SNEGSKA (reference sequence). The CDR3 loop spans 10 amino acids. CDR3 amino acids: CGARQGPQYF. The DNA of the CDR3 is TGCGGTGCTAGACAGGGGCCGCAGTATTTT.

This clonotype was seen ten or more times. This chain uses TRBV6-1 with TRBJ2-3, with D unclear. Germline V CDR1 and CDR2: MNHNS, SASEGT. V was trimmed by 3 bases and J by 0 bases, leaving 10 bases between them. This CDR3 has 15 residues. The CDR3, as DNA: TGTGCCAGCAGTGACCTGGCGGAGAGCACAGATACGCAGTATTTT. Amino acid sequence: CASSDLAESTDTQYF.

The chain couples TRBV6-1 to TRBJ1-6; D is unclear. V was trimmed by 3 bases and J by 2 bases, leaving 11 bases between them. Germline values: CDR1 MNHNS, CDR2 SASEGT. The CDR3 consists of 16 residues. CDR3 DNA sequence: TGTGCCAGCAGTGAGGAGTACAGCCCCTATAATTCACCCCTCCACTTT. Translated: CASSEEYSPYNSPLHF.

Worth noting for this clonotype: The junction departs from germline at one end; a sequencing error may be responsible. This chain joins TRBV6-4 and TRBJ1-1; D might be TRBD1 (6 bases). This CDR3 spans 14 amino acids. Germline values: CDR1 MRHNA, CDR2 SNTAGT. Here the CDR3 DNA reads TGTGCCAGCAGTTTGACAGGCCAGAACACTGGAGCTTTCTTT. Translating it yields CASSLTGQNTGAFF.

This clonotype was observed at least ten times. The J gene is TRBJ2-7, the V gene TRBV27; D may be TRBD2 (5 bases). V was shortened by 5 bases and J by 5 bases, with 19 bases between the two germline ends. From germline, CDR1 is MNHEY and CDR2 SMNVEV (reference sequence). The CDR3 runs to 15 residues. The CDR3 region is CASSPGWTPRDEQYF. In nucleotides, the CDR3 is TGTGCCAGCAGTCCTGGATGGACCCCGAGGGACGAGCAGTACTTC.

This clonotype was detected ten times or more. This chain uses TRBV4-1 with TRBJ1-2; 7 bases are shared with TRBD1. V was clipped by 3 bases and J by 1 base; unmatched bases: 8. This CDR3 contains 16 residues. Germline CDR1 reads MGHRA; CDR2 reads YSYEKL. CDR3 nucleotides: TGCGCCAGCAGCCAGACGACAGGGACCTATAACTATGGCTACACCTTC. It yields the protein CASSQTTGTYNYGYTF.

This clonotype was detected many times. The chain joins TRBV7-3 to TRBJ2-3; D is possibly TRBD1 (6 bases). V was clipped by 8 bases and J by 4 bases, with 10 bases between them. The germline gives CDR1 SGHTA, CDR2 FQGTGA. The length of the CDR3 is 12 residues. This chain's CDR3 is CASGTGSDTQYF. The CDR3, as DNA: TGTGCCAGCGGAACAGGGTCAGATACGCAGTATTTT.

This clonotype was observed many times. This chain connects TRBV7-9 to TRBJ1-1; 7 nucleotides match TRBD1. Germline loops: CDR1 SEHNR, CDR2 FQNEAQ (reference sequence). There are 14 residues in the CDR3. The V gene end was trimmed by 5 bases and the J gene end by 5 bases; junction bases not matched to a gene: 8. The CDR3 loop is CASSATGRLTEAFF. As DNA, the CDR3 is TGTGCCAGCAGCGCGACAGGGAGGCTAACTGAAGCTTTCTTT.

In this sample, this clonotype turned up many times. V is TRBV18 and J is TRBJ2-3; TRBD2 matches 13 bases. J was trimmed by 1 base and V by 3 bases; bases with no gene match: 4. Germline CDR1 reads KGHSH; CDR2 reads LQKENI. The CDR3 has 17 residues. The CDR3 reads CASSPGTSGIGTDTQYF. For the CDR3, the DNA is TGTGCCAGCTCACCGGGGACTAGCGGGATAGGCACAGATACGCAGTATTTT.

At least ten counts were recorded for this clonotype. The chain has TRBV30 and TRBJ1-1, with 7 bases matching TRBD1. V dropped 4 bases and J dropped 1; count of bases not matched to a gene: 6. The CDR3 is made up of 14 amino acids. The germline CDR1 and CDR2 sequences are GTSNPN and SVGIG (reference sequence). CDR3 residues: CAWTTGIRNTEAFF. The CDR3 DNA reads TGTGCCTGGACGACAGGGATAAGGAACACTGAAGCTTTCTTT.

This clonotype was recorded many times. This sequence joins TRBV7-9 and TRBJ2-3, with TRBD1 matching over 12 bases. Losses at the gene ends were 2 bases for V and 2 bases for J; bases not matched to a gene: 8. The CDR3 is 18 amino acids. The germline V gene has CDR1 SEHNR and CDR2 FQNEAQ (reference sequence). CDR3 residues: CASSLSSGTGGYTDTQYF. DNA of the CDR3: TGTGCCAGCAGCTTATCGTCGGGGACAGGGGGCTACACAGATACGCAGTATTTT.

The sample holds many counts of this clonotype. The chain carries TRBV5-6 and TRBJ2-3; no clear D gene. Germline CDR1 reads SGHDT; CDR2 reads YYEEEE. This CDR3 comprises 16 residues. The V end lost 2 bases, the J end lost 0 bases, and 13 bases lay between the germline ends. The CDR3 coding sequence is TGTGCCAGCAGCTTTTTTCGTCTTACTAGCACAGATACGCAGTATTTT. It encodes CASSFFRLTSTDTQYF.

Ten or more counts support this clonotype. The chain recombines TRBV2 with TRBJ1-4, with 8 bases matching TRBD1. This CDR3 is 16 amino acids long. CDR1 SNHLY and CDR2 FYNNEI come from the germline V gene. V shed 6 bases and J 4 bases; nucleotides not matched to a gene: 10. CDR3 sequence: CASSPTRTGYNEKLFF. CDR3 in DNA: TGTGCCAGCAGCCCCACCCGGACAGGGTATAATGAAAAACTGTTTTTT. Looking up the rest from reference TRBV2 and TRBJ1-4 gives the full variable domain: EPEVTQTPSHQVTQMGQEVILRCVPISNHLYFYWYRQILGQKVEFLVSFYNNEISEKSEIFDDQFSVERPDGSNFTLKIRSTKLEDSAMYFCASSPTRTGYNEKLFFGSGTQLSVL.

This clonotype has a handful of counts. This chain joins TRBV2 and TRBJ2-2; D uncertain. Germline-derived CDR1 and CDR2 are SNHLY and FYNNEI. Trimming stripped 2 bases from V and 0 bases from J, with 13 bases between. The CDR3 has 17 amino acids. CDR3 region: CASSESRTFANTGELFF. Here the CDR3 DNA reads TGTGCCAGCAGTGAATCTAGAACTTTCGCGAACACCGGGGAGCTGTTTTTT.